Listed below are T cell receptor beta chains from one sample, sequenced in a study of T cell changes during pregnancy in multiple sclerosis. The method was immunoSEQ multiplex PCR; TCRdb's version includes in-frame clones alone and lacks a portion of them. Found here are approximately 70,000 clones, 94% of them singletons; the top ten hold about 0.14%. Material: CD4+ T cells from peripheral blood mononuclear cells, obtained after pregnancy. Receptors were obtained from a female donor with multiple sclerosis, enrolled in a pregnancy study. The CDR3 runs from the conserved cysteine through the conserved F or W. Each record gives: V gene, J gene, D gene, clone size, CDR3 DNA, CDR3 protein. D genes are given only for firm matches. Clone size is shown for a subset of rows, as once, few, many or a class of expanded clone.

>TRBV7-9|TRBJ2-5|NA|NA
TGTGCCAGCAGCATCCCCCAGGGAAGCTTGGAGGAGACCCAGTACTTC
CASSIPQGSLEETQYF
>TRBV28|TRBJ1-1|NA|NA
TGTGCCAGCACCATGCTACAGCCCACTGAAGCTTTCTTT
CASTMLQPTEAFF
>TRBV11-3|TRBJ2-3|TRBD1|NA
TGTGCCAGCAGCCACAGAACCGGGACAGGGACAGATACGCAGTATTTT
CASSHRTGTGTDTQYF
>TRBV30|TRBJ2-2|TRBD2|NA
TGTGCCTGGACCCGAGGGACTAGCTATACCGGGGAGCTGTTTTTT
CAWTRGTSYTGELFF
>TRBV4-2|TRBJ1-5|NA|NA
TGTGCCAGCAGCCAAGTGAACAGGCCCCAGGGACAGCCCCAGCATTTT
CASSQVNRPQGQPQHF
>TRBV5-4|TRBJ1-5|TRBD1|NA
TGTGCCAGCAGCCCCGGGACAGGGAGCAATCAGCCCCAGCATTTT
CASSPGTGSNQPQHF
>TRBV19|TRBJ1-1|NA|NA
TGTGCCAGTAGTCGCCTCGGGTGGAACACTGAAGCTTTCTTT
CASSRLGWNTEAFF
>TRBV6-5|TRBJ1-5|TRBD1|NA
TGTGCCAGCAGACAGGGGCGTGTGGGTCGTCAGCCCCAGCATTTT
CASRQGRVGRQPQHF
>TRBV9|TRBJ2-2|NA|NA
TGTGCCAGCAGCGTAACGAGCACCGGGGAGCTGTTTTTT
CASSVTSTGELFF
>TRBV21-1|TRBJ1-2|NA|NA
TGTGCCAGCAGCCGCCACAGGGGGCGTATAGGCTACACCTTC
CASSRHRGRIGYTF
>TRBV2|TRBJ2-7|NA|NA
TGTGCCAGCAGTCAAAACTACGAGCAGTACTTC
CASSQNYEQYF
>TRBV28|TRBJ1-2|TRBD1|NA
TGTGCCAGCAGTTTAGCCACCGGGACAGGGGGAGGCTACACCTTC
CASSLATGTGGGYTF
>TRBV28|TRBJ2-3|NA|NA
TGTGCCAGCAGTTACTACAGGCGAAGCACAGATACGCAGTATTTT
CASSYYRRSTDTQYF
>TRBV27|TRBJ2-7|NA|NA
TGTGCCACGCGAGTCGCGGAGCTGACCTACGAGCAGTACTTC
CATRVAELTYEQYF
>TRBV9|TRBJ1-1|NA|NA
TGTGCCAGCAGCGTAGTTTACTCCCCGGACACTGAAGCTTTCTTT
CASSVVYSPDTEAFF
>TRBV29-1|TRBJ1-2|NA|NA
TGCAGCGTTGAAGATACCACCGGCTATGGCTACACCTTC
CSVEDTTGYGYTF
>TRBV10-3|TRBJ2-7|NA|NA
TGTGCCATCAGTCCGCAGCGGGACAGGGGGCGCGTGTGGCTAGCGGGAGGGTACGAGCAGTACTTC
CAISPQRDRGRVWLAGGYEQYF
>TRBV2|TRBJ2-4|NA|NA
TGTGCCTTTGCTCGAGGCCTCGGGAACATTCAGTACTTC
CAFARGLGNIQYF
>TRBV7-9|TRBJ2-5|TRBD2|NA
TGTGCCAGCAGCTTCTCGGGACTAGCGGGAGAGACCCAGTACTTC
CASSFSGLAGETQYF
>TRBV6-6|TRBJ2-1|TRBD1|NA
TGTGCCAGCAGTTACCCGGACAGGGGCTATGAGCAGTTCTTC
CASSYPDRGYEQFF
>TRBV6-1|TRBJ2-1|TRBD2|NA
TGTGCCACTCTCCCGGGACTAAGGTTGAATGAGCAGTTCTTC
CATLPGLRLNEQFF
>TRBV2|TRBJ2-3|TRBD1|NA
TGTGCCAGCAGTGAGGACAGGGAATATGTAGATACGCAGTATTTT
CASSEDREYVDTQYF
>TRBV5-6|TRBJ1-5|NA|NA
TGTGCCAGCAGCACCCGGACTGATGTGGGGTTTCAGCCCCAGCATTTT
CASSTRTDVGFQPQHF
>TRBV7-2|TRBJ1-1|NA|NA
TGTGCCAGCTTCTCATCTGCAGGCAAGGTTGCTTTCTTT
CASFSSAGKVAFF
>TRBV5-1|TRBJ1-5|NA|NA
TGCGCCAGCAGCTTGGGGGGCGCTAACCGAGGGCCCCAGCATTTT
CASSLGGANRGPQHF
>TRBV7-9|TRBJ1-1|TRBD1|NA
TGTGCCAGCAGCATTCACAGGGGCTCTGAAGCTTTCTTT
CASSIHRGSEAFF
>TRBV28|TRBJ2-1|TRBD2|NA
TGTGCCAGCATCTCCAGCGGGAGTATGGCCAGCTCCTACAATGAGCAGTTCTTC
CASISSGSMASSYNEQFF
>TRBV7-9|TRBJ2-7|TRBD2|NA
TGTGCCAGCAGCACCGGGACTACCCTCTACGAGCAGTACTTC
CASSTGTTLYEQYF
>TRBV4-2|TRBJ2-1|NA|NA
TGTGCCAGCAGCCAAGATCAGCTAGCGGTAGGGGGTGAGCAGTTCTTC
CASSQDQLAVGGEQFF
>TRBV27|TRBJ2-2|NA|once
TGTGCCAGCAGTTTAGTATGGAACACCGGGGAGCTGTTTTTT
CASSLVWNTGELFF
>TRBV7-2|TRBJ2-5|NA|NA
TGTGCCAGCAGCTTAGAACTGAAACGAAAAGAGACCCAGTACTTC
CASSLELKRKETQYF
>TRBV2|TRBJ1-1|TRBD1|NA
TGTGCCAGCAGTGTGACAGGGGGTGGGAACACTGAAGCTTTCTTT
CASSVTGGGNTEAFF
>TRBV28|TRBJ1-3|TRBD1|NA
TGTGCCAGCAGTTCGGACAGGAGACGAAACACCATATATTTT
CASSSDRRRNTIYF
>TRBV5-6|TRBJ2-4|TRBD1|NA
TGTGCCAGCAGCATTCTACAGGGGAAGAGGGACATTCAGTACTTC
CASSILQGKRDIQYF
>TRBV11-2|TRBJ2-1|TRBD2|once
TGTGCCAGCAGCCCCAACACCGGGACTAGGGGAAATGAGCAGTTCTTC
CASSPNTGTRGNEQFF
>TRBV7-3|TRBJ2-2|NA|NA
TGTGCCAGCAGCTTGAGTGGTTCGGGGGAGCTGTTTTTT
CASSLSGSGELFF
>TRBV27|TRBJ1-1|NA|NA
TGTGCCAGCAGCCCCAGGGTGAACACTGAAGCTTTCTTT
CASSPRVNTEAFF
>TRBV5-4|TRBJ1-2|NA|NA
TGTGCCAGCAGCTTGGCACAGGTTTACTATGGCTACACCTTC
CASSLAQVYYGYTF
>TRBV6-1|TRBJ1-5|TRBD1|NA
TGTGCCAGCAGGGACAGGCACTATAGCAATCAGCCCCAGCATTTT
CASRDRHYSNQPQHF
>TRBV4-1|TRBJ2-7|NA|NA
TGCGCCAGCAGCCGGGACTGGGGCGACGAGCAGTACTTC
CASSRDWGDEQYF
>TRBV5-1|TRBJ1-1|NA|few
TGCGCCAGCAGCTCGGGACAGAACACTGAAGCTTTCTTT
CASSSGQNTEAFF
>TRBV7-2|TRBJ2-7|NA|NA
TGTGCCAGCAGCTTACCAACAGTGACGCAGTACTTC
CASSLPTVTQYF